Listed here are 4 T cell receptor beta chains from one sample, sequenced in a study of blood T cell repertoires in COVID-19. The table came from immunoSEQ multiplex PCR; TCRdb's copy has only in-frame clones and leaves some out. This table has 60,000 to 90,000 clones, 65% to 85% appearing once. Specimen: peripheral blood. These receptors came from a man between 60 and 70 years old with active or convalescent COVID-19.

The chain links TRBV7-2 to TRBJ2-5; D might be TRBD2 (6 bases). With 3 bases removed from V and 2 bases from J, the gap between germline ends came to 10 bases. Germline CDR1 SGHTA, CDR2 FQGNSA. The CDR3 is 14 residues long. This chain's CDR3 is CASSLQRGQETQYF. The CDR3, as DNA: TGTGCCAGCAGCTTGCAACGGGGGCAAGAGACCCAGTACTTC.

This rearrangement joins TRBV6-5 to TRBJ2-5; 7 bases line up with TRBD1. The V segment lost 7 bases and the J segment 5 bases; nucleotides outside the gene matches: 7. This CDR3 is 13 amino acids long. CDR1 MNHEY and CDR2 SVGAGI come from the germline V gene. Here the CDR3 reads CASNTGDPETQYF. In nucleotides, the CDR3 is TGTGCCAGCAATACAGGGGACCCGGAGACCCAGTACTTC.

J is TRBJ1-1 and V is TRBV7-2; no definite D call. The CDR3 sequence is 16 residues long. V was shortened by 5 bases and J by 0 bases, with 16 bases between the two germline ends. Germline assignment: CDR1 SGHTA and CDR2 FQGNSA. CDR3 sequence: CASSPGRGEVNTEAFF. DNA of the CDR3: TGTGCCAGCAGCCCTGGACGTGGGGAGGTGAACACTGAAGCTTTCTTT.

The chain employs TRBV7-2 and TRBJ1-2; TRBD1 agrees at 9 bases. J lost 5 bases, V lost 5 bases, and 9 bases had no gene match. This CDR3 is 15 amino acids long. Germline V gene sequence: CDR1 SGHTA, CDR2 FQGNSA. CDR3 nucleotide sequence: TGTGCCAGCAGCGCACCCGGGACAGGGATTTATGGCTACACCTTC. Translation: CASSAPGTGIYGYTF.